This TCR beta chain is from a study of beta chain features in type 1 diabetes (dated by TCRdb to 2016 to 2019). About the investigation overall: Patients and healthy donors did not differ in mean age, gender distribution, total cell number or subset yield. The study compared the TCRB repertoires of sorted circulating CD4+ T cell subsets in recently diagnosed type 1 diabetes patients with those in matched healthy donors. Regulatory and stem cell-like memory subsets were obtained from only 8 patients and roughly 8 healthy donors, while naive and central memory subsets were obtained from all 30 or so donors. Across all samples, 107,917,701 sorted cells were examined, and cell number per subset correlated strongly with RNA yield.

About this clone itself: The clone's antigen remains unknown. Qualities for individual bases were not recorded, and no much larger clone is one base off.

Paper-wide results and their limitations: Because small numbers of individuals were included in the HLA sub-analyses, any influence of HLA type on TCRB rearrangement was left unresolved. At VDJ recombination sites, type 1 diabetes patients had fewer insertions and more deleted nucleotides, which implies abnormalities in thymic rearrangement. PCR may preferentially amplify shorter templates, but because patient and control samples were amplified and corrected together, any resulting skew would affect both groups equally. Because cDNA rather than genomic DNA was sequenced, highly expressing activated cells could have been over-represented, although no difference in activation and CD3 levels was found between groups. A moderate but significant shortening of TCRB CDR3 length was observed in type 1 diabetes patients in all four CD4+ subsets. The naive, central memory and regulatory TCRB repertoires appeared to resemble one another more closely among patients than among healthy donors.

The entire isolated RNA was reverse transcribed using the High Capacity cDNA Reverse Transcription Kit, and thus expressed TCRB transcripts were sequenced. Naive, central memory and regulatory T cell samples underwent deep immunoSEQ sequencing, averaging about 3.3 million total reads per sample. Sorted cells were lysed in RLT buffer and RNA was extracted with DNase-treated RNeasy Micro or Mini kits, depending on cell number. To prevent cross-contamination, every cell subset was processed on its own, while patient and healthy donor samples were processed together. Using the immunoSEQ multiplex PCR, TCRB sequences were amplified from cDNA into 87-bp fragments spanning the CDR3 region. Amplicons were sequenced on the Illumina HiSeq platform. Per the source publication's procedure: Synthetic template baselines were used to correct PCR bias computationally, reads within Hamming distance 2 were collapsed together, and singletons that could not be merged were discarded. Reads were aligned against IMGT so that V, D and J genes, CDR3 length and insertions or deletions at six rearrangement sites could be assigned. Within each subset, clonotype counts were normalized to the number of sorted cells before true diversity and Gini coefficients were calculated with the tcR R package. The overlap coefficient, calculated on TCRB nucleotide sequences, was used to quantify repertoire sharing. Out-of-frame TCRB sequences from naive cells were analyzed as a proxy for the pre-selection repertoire. This immuneACCESS table, as held by TCRdb, lists in-frame sequences with V and J called but not all clones. Of the missing ones, under half trace to an unresolved V gene in checked studies; the others have no known cause. The V and J calls and clone size were taken over from that table, and D and trimming were inferred from the DNA. The sample table contains about 930,000 clones; only one count was recorded for 15% to 20% of them. The biggest ten clones account for 0.02% to 0.025% of the sample.

Each donor gave one peripheral blood draw, averaging about 120 mL, which was collected into heparinised tubes. Using a panel that included CD45RO, CCR7, CD25, CD127, CD95 and CD27, naive, central memory, regulatory and stem cell-like memory CD4+ T cells were sorted on a BD FACSAria II. Every sorted population had a purity above 98%. Right away, PBMCs were isolated by Lymphoprep density gradient centrifugation and were stained directly, with no culture step. Samples were stained and sorted in pairs, with one healthy donor and one patient per experiment, so that batch effects were minimized. Sequencing used naive CD4+ T cells from blood. This sample's cell subset or site label indicates: true naive CD4+ T cells. The receptor was derived from a woman younger than 35 in good health.

The CDR3 protein sequence reads: CAWSRGDRDQGETEAFF. The bases are TGTGCCTGGAGCCGTGGAGACAGGGATCAAGGTGAGACTGAAGCTTTCTTT. Recombination linked TRBV30 to TRBJ1-1; 7 junctional bases match TRBD1. The CDR3 contains 17 residues, cysteine and phenylalanine counted. The kept DNA is CDR3 alone, 51 bases in frame from the first base. Unmatched junction bases come to 18, with V trimmed by 3 bases and J by 5 bases. The germline V gene (reference sequence) provides CDR1 GTSNPN and CDR2 SVGIG.